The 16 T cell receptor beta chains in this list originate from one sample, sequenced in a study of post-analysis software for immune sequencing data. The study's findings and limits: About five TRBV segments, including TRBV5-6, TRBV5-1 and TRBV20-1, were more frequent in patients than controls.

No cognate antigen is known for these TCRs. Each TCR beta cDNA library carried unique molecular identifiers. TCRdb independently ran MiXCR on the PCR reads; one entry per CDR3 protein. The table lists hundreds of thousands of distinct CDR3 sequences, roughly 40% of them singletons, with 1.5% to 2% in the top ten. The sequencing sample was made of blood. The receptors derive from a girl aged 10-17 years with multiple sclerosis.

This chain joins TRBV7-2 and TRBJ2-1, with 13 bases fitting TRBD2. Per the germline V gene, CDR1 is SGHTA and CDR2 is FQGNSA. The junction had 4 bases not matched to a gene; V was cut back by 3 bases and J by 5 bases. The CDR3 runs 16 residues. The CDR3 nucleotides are TGTGCCAGCAGCTTGACTAGCGGGGGGCCGGACAATGAGCAGTTCTTC. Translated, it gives CASSLTSGGPDNEQFF.

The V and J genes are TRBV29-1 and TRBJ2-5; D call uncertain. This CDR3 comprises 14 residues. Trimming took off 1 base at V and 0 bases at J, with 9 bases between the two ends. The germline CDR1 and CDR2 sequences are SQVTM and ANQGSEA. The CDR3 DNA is TGCAGCGTTGAAGGGCACAGAAACCAAGAGACCCAGTACTTC. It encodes CSVEGHRNQETQYF.

Written as DNA, the CDR3 is TGCAGTGCTATAAAACCTTCACAGGGGCAGGGCTATGGCTACACCTTC. It yields the protein CSAIKPSQGQGYGYTF. The chain employs TRBV20-1 and TRBJ1-2, with 7 positions matching TRBD1. V lost 4 bases to trimming and J lost 4 bases; unmatched junction nucleotides: 15. Germline loops: CDR1 DFQATT, CDR2 SNEGSKA (reference sequence). This CDR3 spans 16 amino acids.

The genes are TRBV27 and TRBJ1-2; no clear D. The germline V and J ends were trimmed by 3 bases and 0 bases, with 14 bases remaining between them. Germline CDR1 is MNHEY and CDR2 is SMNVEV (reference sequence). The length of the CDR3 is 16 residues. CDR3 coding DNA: TGTGCCAGCAGTTTGAATTGGGCAGCGACTAACTATGGCTACACCTTC. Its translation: CASSLNWAATNYGYTF.

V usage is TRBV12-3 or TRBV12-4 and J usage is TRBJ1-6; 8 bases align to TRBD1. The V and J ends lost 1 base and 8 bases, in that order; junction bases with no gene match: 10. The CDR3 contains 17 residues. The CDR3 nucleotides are TGTGCCAGCAGTTTAGGGGGGATTGGGACAGGCCATTCACCCCTCCACTTT. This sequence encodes CASSLGGIGTGHSPLHF.

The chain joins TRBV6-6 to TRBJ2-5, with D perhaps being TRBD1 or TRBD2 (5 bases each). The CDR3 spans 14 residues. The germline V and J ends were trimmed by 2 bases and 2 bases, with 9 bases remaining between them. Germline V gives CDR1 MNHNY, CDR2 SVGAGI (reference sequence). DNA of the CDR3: TGTGCCAGCAGTTACCGGGGCCCTCAAGAGACCCAGTACTTC. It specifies CASSYRGPQETQYF.

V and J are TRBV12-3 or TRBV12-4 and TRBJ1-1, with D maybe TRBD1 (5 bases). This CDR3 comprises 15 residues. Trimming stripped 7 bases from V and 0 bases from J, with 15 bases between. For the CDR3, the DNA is TGTGCCAGCAACCAACGGGACCGCCTGAACACTGAAGCTTTCTTT. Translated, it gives CASNQRDRLNTEAFF.

This CDR3 is CASSLMAFYEQYF. In nucleotides, the CDR3 is TGTGCCAGCAGTTTAATGGCATTCTACGAGCAGTACTTC. J is TRBJ2-5 and V is TRBV12-3 or TRBV12-4; no firm D call. The J call may be wrong; the DNA end is better matched by TRBJ2-7. The CDR3 totals 13 residues.

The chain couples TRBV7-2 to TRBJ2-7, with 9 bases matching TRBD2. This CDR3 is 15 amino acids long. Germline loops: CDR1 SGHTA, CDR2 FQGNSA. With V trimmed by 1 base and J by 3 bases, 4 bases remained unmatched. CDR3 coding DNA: TGTGCCAGCAGCTTAGAGCGGGGGGAATTCTACGAGCAGTACTTC. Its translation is CASSLERGEFYEQYF.

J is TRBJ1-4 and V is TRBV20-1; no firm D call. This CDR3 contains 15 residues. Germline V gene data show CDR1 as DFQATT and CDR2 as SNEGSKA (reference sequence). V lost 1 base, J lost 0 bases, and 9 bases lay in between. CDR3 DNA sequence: TGCAGTGCTAGAGGCGGAACTGCAACTAATGAAAAACTGTTTTTT. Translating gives CSARGGTATNEKLFF.

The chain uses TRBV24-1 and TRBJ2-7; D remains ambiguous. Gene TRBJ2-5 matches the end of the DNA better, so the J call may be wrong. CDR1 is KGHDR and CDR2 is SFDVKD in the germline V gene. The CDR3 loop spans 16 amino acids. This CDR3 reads CATSDLFPQRKETQYF. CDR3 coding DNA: TGTGCCACCAGTGATTTGTTTCCACAAAGAAAGGAGACCCAGTACTTC.

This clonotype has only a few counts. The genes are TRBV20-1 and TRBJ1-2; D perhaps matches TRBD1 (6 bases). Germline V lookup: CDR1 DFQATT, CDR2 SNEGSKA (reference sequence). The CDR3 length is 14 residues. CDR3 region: CRPGMRTVKGGYTF. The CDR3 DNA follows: TGCAGACCCGGCATGCGGACAGTCAAGGGTGGCTACACCTTC.

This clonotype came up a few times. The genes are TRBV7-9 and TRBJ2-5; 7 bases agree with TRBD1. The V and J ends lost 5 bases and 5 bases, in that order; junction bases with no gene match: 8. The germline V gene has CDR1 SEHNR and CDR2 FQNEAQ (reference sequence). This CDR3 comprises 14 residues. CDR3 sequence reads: CASSLDTGAETQYF. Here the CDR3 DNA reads TGTGCCAGCAGCCTCGACACAGGGGCGGAGACCCAGTACTTC.

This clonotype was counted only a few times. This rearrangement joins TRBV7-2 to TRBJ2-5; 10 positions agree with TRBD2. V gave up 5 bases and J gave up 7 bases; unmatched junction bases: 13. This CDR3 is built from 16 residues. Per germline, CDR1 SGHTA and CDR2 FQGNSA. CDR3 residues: CASSLGPGLAEGTQYF. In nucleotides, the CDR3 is TGTGCCAGCAGCCTGGGTCCCGGACTAGCGGAGGGGACCCAGTACTTC.

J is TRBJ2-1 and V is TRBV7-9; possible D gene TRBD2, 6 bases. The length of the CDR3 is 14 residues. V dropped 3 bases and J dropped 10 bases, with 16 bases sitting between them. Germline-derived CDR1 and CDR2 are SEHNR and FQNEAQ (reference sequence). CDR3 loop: CASSLSGLRGEQFF. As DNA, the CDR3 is TGTGCCAGCAGCTTGTCGGGACTTCGCGGGGAGCAGTTCTTC. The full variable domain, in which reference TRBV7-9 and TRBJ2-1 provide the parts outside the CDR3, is DTGVSQNPRHKITKRGQNVTFRCDPISEHNRLYWYRQTLGQGPEFLTYFQNEAQLEKSRLLSDRFSAERPKGSFSTLEIQRTEQGDSAMYLCASSLSGLRGEQFFGPGTRLTVL.

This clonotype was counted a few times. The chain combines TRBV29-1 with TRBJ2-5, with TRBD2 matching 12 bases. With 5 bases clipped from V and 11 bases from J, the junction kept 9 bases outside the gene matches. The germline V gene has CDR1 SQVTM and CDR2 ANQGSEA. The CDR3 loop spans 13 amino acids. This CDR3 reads CSVLGLAGNEQYF. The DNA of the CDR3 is TGCAGCGTTCTTGGACTAGCGGGAAATGAGCAGTACTTC.